This T cell receptor (beta chain) appears in the sequencing data of a study of blood T cells in healthy people across ages. A J-beta primer mix and a sample-barcoded 5' primer were used in a second PCR of roughly 6 to 11 cycles. Via MiXCR, TCRdb re-called the 5' RACE reads, giving one row per CDR3 protein. The data hold roughly 560,000 distinct CDR3 sequences, with more than 20% observed a single time. This clonotype occurred a few times. Its antigen is currently unknown. Study-level points and caveats: Across the age range, TCR beta diversity per million T cells fell in a roughly linear way. Lack of knowledge of donor CMV status possibly confounded expanded clonotype changes.

The sample was also reused in another study, on T cells of mothers and their children.

The TCR was taken from a boy aged 5-17 years in good health. The sequencing input was blood.

The CDR3 spells CSARGRVPLYNEQFF. Here the CDR3 DNA reads TGCAGTGCTAGGGGTCGCGTCCCCCTCTACAATGAGCAGTTCTTC. The chain links TRBV20-1 to TRBJ2-1; no clear D. The V and J ends lost 3 bases and 3 bases respectively, with 15 bases between them. The CDR3 is 15 amino acids. In germline, CDR1 is DFQATT, CDR2 SNEGSKA (reference sequence).